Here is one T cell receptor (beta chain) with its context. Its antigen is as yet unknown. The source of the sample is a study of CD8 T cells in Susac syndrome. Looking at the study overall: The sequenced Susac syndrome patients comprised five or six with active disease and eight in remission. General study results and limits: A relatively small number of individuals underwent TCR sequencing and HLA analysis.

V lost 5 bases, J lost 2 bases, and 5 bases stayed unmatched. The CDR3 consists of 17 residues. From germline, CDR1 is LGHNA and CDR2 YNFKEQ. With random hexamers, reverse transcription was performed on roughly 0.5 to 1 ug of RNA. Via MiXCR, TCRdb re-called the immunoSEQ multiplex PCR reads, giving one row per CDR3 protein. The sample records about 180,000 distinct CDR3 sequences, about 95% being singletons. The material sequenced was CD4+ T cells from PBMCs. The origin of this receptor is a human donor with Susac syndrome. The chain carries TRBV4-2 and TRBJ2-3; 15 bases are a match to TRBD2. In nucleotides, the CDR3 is TGTGCCAGCAGCTTGGGACTAGCGGGGGGCCTCACAGATACGCAGTATTTT. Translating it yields CASSLGLAGGLTDTQYF.